This T cell receptor beta chain appears in the sequencing data of a study of OX40 agonist ivuxolimab in advanced cancers. Libraries were prepared by immunoSEQ multiplex PCR; TCRdb keeps only in-frame clonotypes and omits some of them. Of tens of thousands of clones listed, 70% to 90% were seen once; the top ten hold 0.4% to 0.55%. CDR1 and CDR2 (germline): KGHSH, LQKENI. This CDR3 region has 16 residues. Trimming removed 2 bases at V and 0 bases at J, with 14 bases between. Patients were ineligible given autoimmune disease history or systemic immunosuppression. Whole-study results and caveats: Circulating CD4+ and CD8+ T cells showed clonal expansion by week 6 at 0.1 to 3.0 mg/kg. Among T cells, CD8+ cells averaged more expanded clones than CD4+ cells.

In the case of this clone: Its antigen is unidentified.

This sequence joins TRBV18 and TRBJ2-7; D might be TRBD1 (5 bases). The source was CD4+ or CD8+ T cells sorted from blood, collected in a trial of the OX40 agonist ivuxolimab. This clonotype was sampled from an adult with an advanced solid tumor such as melanoma, head and neck, liver or kidney cancer. The CDR3, as DNA: TGTGCCAGCTCACCATCGGGCAGGGAAGCCTCCTACGAGCAGTACTTC. Translating gives CASSPSGREASYEQYF. Full variable domain (remainder filled in from reference TRBV18 and TRBJ2-7): NAGVMQNPRHLVRRRGQEARLRCSPMKGHSHVYWYRQLPEEGLKFMVYLQKENIIDESGMPKERFSAEFPKEGPSILRIQQVVRGDSAAYFCASSPSGREASYEQYFGPGTRLTVT.